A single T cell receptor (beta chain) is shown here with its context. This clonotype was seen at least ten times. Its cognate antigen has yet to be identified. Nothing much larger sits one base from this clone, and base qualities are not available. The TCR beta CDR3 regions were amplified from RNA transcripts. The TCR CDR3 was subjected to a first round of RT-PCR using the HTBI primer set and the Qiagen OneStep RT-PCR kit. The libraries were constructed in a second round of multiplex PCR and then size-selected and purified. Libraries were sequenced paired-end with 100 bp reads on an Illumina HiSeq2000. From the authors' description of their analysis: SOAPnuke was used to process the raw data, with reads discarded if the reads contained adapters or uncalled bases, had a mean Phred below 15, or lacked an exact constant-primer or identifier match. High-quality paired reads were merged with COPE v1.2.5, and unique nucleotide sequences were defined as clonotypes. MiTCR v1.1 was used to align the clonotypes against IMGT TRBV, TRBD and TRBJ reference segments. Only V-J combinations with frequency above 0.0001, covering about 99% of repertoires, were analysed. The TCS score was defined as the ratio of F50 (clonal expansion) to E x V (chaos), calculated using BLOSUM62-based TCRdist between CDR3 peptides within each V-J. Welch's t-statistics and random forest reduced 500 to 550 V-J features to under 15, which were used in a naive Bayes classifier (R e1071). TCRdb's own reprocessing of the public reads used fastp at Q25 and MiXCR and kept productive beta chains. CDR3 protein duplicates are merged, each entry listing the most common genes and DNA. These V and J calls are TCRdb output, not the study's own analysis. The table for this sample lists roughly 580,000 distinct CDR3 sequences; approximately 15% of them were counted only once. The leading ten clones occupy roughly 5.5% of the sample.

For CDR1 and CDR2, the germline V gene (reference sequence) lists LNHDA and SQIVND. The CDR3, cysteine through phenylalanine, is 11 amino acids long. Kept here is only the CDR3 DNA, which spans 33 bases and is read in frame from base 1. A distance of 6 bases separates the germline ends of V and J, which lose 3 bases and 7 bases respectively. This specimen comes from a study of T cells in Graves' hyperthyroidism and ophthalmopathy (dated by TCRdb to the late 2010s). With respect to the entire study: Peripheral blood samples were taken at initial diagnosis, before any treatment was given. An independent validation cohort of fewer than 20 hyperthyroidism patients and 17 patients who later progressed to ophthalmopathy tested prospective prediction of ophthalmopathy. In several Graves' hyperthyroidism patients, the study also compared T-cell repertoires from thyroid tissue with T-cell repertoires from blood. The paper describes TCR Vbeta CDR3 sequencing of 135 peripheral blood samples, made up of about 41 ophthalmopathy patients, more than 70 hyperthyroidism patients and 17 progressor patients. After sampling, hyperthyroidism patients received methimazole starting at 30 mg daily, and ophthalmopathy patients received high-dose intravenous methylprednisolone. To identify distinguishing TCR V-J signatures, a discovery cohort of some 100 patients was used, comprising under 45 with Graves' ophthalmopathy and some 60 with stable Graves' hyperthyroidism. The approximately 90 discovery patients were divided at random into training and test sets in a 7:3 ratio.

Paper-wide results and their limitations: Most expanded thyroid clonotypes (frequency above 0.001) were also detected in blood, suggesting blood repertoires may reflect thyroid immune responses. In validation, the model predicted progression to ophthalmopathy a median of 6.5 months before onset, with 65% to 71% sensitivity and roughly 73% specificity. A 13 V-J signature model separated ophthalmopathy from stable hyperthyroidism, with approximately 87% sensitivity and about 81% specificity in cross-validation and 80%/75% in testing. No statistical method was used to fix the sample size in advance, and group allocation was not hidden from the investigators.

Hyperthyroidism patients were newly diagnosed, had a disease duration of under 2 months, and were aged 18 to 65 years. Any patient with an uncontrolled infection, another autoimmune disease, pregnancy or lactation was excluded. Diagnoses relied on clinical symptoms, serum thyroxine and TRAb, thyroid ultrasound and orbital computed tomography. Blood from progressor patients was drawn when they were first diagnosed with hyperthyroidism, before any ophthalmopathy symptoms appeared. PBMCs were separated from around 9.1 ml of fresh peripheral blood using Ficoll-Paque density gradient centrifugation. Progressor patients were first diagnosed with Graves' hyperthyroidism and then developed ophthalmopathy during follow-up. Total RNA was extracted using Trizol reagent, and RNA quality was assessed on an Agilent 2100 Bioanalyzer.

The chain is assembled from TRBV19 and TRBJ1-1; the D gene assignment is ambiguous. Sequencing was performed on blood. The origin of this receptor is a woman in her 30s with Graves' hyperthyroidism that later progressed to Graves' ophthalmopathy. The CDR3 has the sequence CASSIPFEAFF. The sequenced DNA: TGTGCCAGTAGTATTCCATTTGAAGCTTTCTTT.